This T cell receptor beta chain emerged from a study of early T cells in non-severe SARS-CoV-2 infection. Study context: The input, bulk RNA from unsorted whole blood, was sequenced, and chains were unpaired.

This CDR3 region has 15 residues. V dropped 6 bases and J dropped 2; count of bases not matched to a gene: 7. Germline loops: CDR1 WSHSY, CDR2 SAAADI. The TCR library protocol was used to attach unique molecular identifiers. These identifiers were attached to individual cDNA molecules. TCRdb recomputed calls from the 5' RACE reads with MiXCR, one row per CDR3 protein. The sample lists 45,000 to 55,000 distinct CDR3 sequences, around 6.9% seen once, with about 2.7% in the top ten. On this clonotype itself: Antigen: not known.

Study-level findings and limits: Private and CD4 specificities were missed by VDJdb matching, skewed to anti-spike CD8.

This sequence joins TRBV10-2 and TRBJ2-7; 10 positions agree with TRBD1. This TCR was recovered from an adult who was a healthcare worker with PCR-confirmed SARS-CoV-2 infection or an uninfected control (not recorded which). Sequencing used whole blood, obtained at baseline. The CDR3 nucleotides are TGCGCCAGCAGCGAGGGGACAGGGGCCACCTACGAGCAGTACTTC. It yields the protein CASSEGTGATYEQYF.